The next 16 T cell receptor beta chains were all read from a single sample in a study of T cell therapy after organ transplantation (dated by TCRdb to the late 2010s). These TCRs' antigens remain unknown. This sample's time point label indicates: 4-8 weeks after completion of therapy. The protocol used for the library was the immunoSEQ multiplex PCR assay. The immuneACCESS repertoire file appears here via TCRdb, limited to in-frame rearrangements. These files lack a portion of the clones; in checked studies, under half of the deficit traces to unresolved V genes, and the cause of the others is not known. In all, the sample holds 2,500 to 4,000 clones, and 80% to 85% of those were seen once. About two fifths of the sample lies in the top ten. The sequencing used CD8+ T cells from blood, collected after autologous CMV-specific T cell therapy. The receptors shown here come from a human patient who had received a solid organ transplant and had CMV disease. Some T cells may derive from the graft donor when a transplant has been performed.

The chain has TRBV5-6 and TRBJ2-5; D is unresolved. The ends were cut back, 4 bases at V and 2 bases at J, with 3 bases in the middle. The germline V gene encodes CDR1 SGHDT and CDR2 YYEEEE. The length of the CDR3 is 11 residues. In nucleotides, the CDR3 is TGTGCCAGCAGCAATCAAGAGACCCAGTACTTC. It translates to CASSNQETQYF.

The chain has TRBV19 and TRBJ1-2, with 9 bases that match TRBD1. This CDR3 comprises 18 residues. Germline V CDR1 and CDR2: LNHDA, SQIVND (reference sequence). J was trimmed by 4 bases and V by 2 bases; bases with no gene match: 14. The chain's CDR3 is CASSIKLGTGILRYGYTF. As DNA, the CDR3 is TGTGCCAGTAGTATAAAACTTGGGACAGGGATTCTGCGCTATGGCTACACCTTC.

The chain carries TRBV7-9 and TRBJ2-5; no reliable D call. CDR3 length equals 12 residues. Per the germline V gene, CDR1 is SEHNR and CDR2 is FQNEAQ (reference sequence). The ends were cut back, 5 bases at V and 4 bases at J, with 8 bases in the middle. In nucleotides, the CDR3 is TGTGCCAGCAGCGTAGATCGAGAGACCCAGTACTTC. It encodes CASSVDRETQYF.

The J gene is TRBJ2-3, the V gene TRBV11-2; no definite D call. Trimming shortened V by 3 bases and J by 2 bases, and 6 bases separated the two germline ends. The CDR3 has 13 residues. The germline CDR1 and CDR2 sequences are SGHAT and FQNNGV. The CDR3 DNA follows: TGTGCCAGCAGCTTCCCTTTCACAGATACGCAGTATTTT. Encoded protein: CASSFPFTDTQYF.

This clone was detected a few times. V is TRBV9 and J is TRBJ1-3; D is unresolved. The ends were cut back, 2 bases at V and 0 bases at J, with 6 bases in the middle. This CDR3 contains 14 residues. In germline, CDR1 is SGDLS, CDR2 YYNGEE. CDR3 region: CASSVEGSGNTIYF. The CDR3 DNA reads TGTGCCAGCAGCGTCGAGGGCTCTGGAAACACCATATATTTT.

The chain combines TRBV21-1 with TRBJ1-1. TRBV21-1 corresponds to a pseudogene. The CDR3 contains 16 residues. The CDR3 sequence is CASSSQLATIRTEAFF. In DNA, the CDR3 is TGTGCCAGCAGTTCCCAACTAGCTACAATTCGCACTGAAGCTTTCTTT.

This clone was detected only once. The CDR3 DNA is TGTGCCAGCAGCTGGACTAGCGGGGGGGCTTACGAGCAGTACTTC. It translates to CASSWTSGGAYEQYF. The V call is TRBV7-9, the J call TRBJ2-7; 15 positions match TRBD2. The V and J ends lost 4 bases and 4 bases, in that order; junction bases with no gene match: 2. CDR1 and CDR2 from the germline V gene are SEHNR and FQNEAQ (reference sequence). There are 15 residues in the CDR3.

The chain couples TRBV21-1 to TRBJ2-5; the table names TRBD2, a call not compared with the DNA. TRBV21-1 is a recognized pseudogene. The CDR3 runs 15 residues. For the CDR3, the DNA is TGTGCCAGCAGCAACTGTTCAGCGATGAAAGAGACCCAGTACTTC. As protein: CASSNCSAMKETQYF.

The sample holds one count of this clone. The chain carries TRBV13 and TRBJ1-3; D may be TRBD1 (6 bases). The V gene's germline CDR1 is PRHDT and CDR2 FYEKMQ (reference sequence). The CDR3 loop spans 15 amino acids. Trimming removed 5 bases at V and 6 bases at J, with 17 bases between. CDR3 coding DNA: TGTGCCAGCAGCATTTACAGGGACGAGGCAAACACCATATATTTT. Protein product: CASSIYRDEANTIYF.

The rearrangement joins TRBV19 to TRBJ1-1; no clear D. The CDR3 extends over 12 amino acids. Trimming removed 8 bases from V and 8 bases from J, with 15 bases in between. Per the germline V gene, CDR1 is LNHDA and CDR2 is SQIVND (reference sequence). The CDR3 DNA follows: TGTGCCAGTCTCGATCAGCCGGGAGAAGCTTTCTTT. Translation: CASLDQPGEAFF.

The chain has TRBV20-1 and TRBJ2-2, with a possible D match to TRBD1 (6 bases). CDR1 is DFQATT, CDR2 SNEGSKA, per germline (reference sequence). The CDR3 contains 11 residues. The CDR3 DNA follows: TGCGGGGGCAGCTACACCGGGGAGCTGTTTTTT. This gives the protein CGGSYTGELFF.

The rearrangement links TRBV28 to TRBJ1-6; possibly TRBD1 for D (5 bases). Germline loops: CDR1 MDHEN, CDR2 SYDVKM. The CDR3 length is 14 residues. The V and J ends lost 2 bases and 8 bases respectively, with 10 bases between them. CDR3 amino acids: CASSLETVYSPLHF. CDR3 bases: TGTGCCAGCAGTTTAGAGACAGTCTATTCACCCCTCCACTTT.

This chain joins TRBV4-2 and TRBJ2-7; 7 bases are a match to TRBD1. The CDR3 length is 15 residues. V was clipped by 1 base and J by 0 bases; unmatched bases: 3. Per the germline V gene, CDR1 is LGHNA and CDR2 is YNFKEQ. The CDR3 DNA reads TGTGCCAGCAGCCAAGCTGGGGACAGCTCCTACGAGCAGTACTTC. Translating it yields CASSQAGDSSYEQYF.

Comment on this clone: Given a far larger clone just one base away, this is likely a sequencing read error. In the same sample, other DNA sequences code for this CDR3. This rearrangement joins TRBV5-1 to TRBJ2-6; D unresolved. The germline gives CDR1 SGHRS, CDR2 YFSETQ. V lost 7 bases, J lost 1 base, and 9 bases lay in between. There are 14 residues in the CDR3. In nucleotides, the CDR3 is TGCGCCAGCTTTATGGGGTCTGGGGCCAACGTCCTGACTTTC. Protein sequence: CASFMGSGANVLTF.

J is TRBJ2-3 and V is TRBV2, with 9 positions matching TRBD2. This CDR3 has 15 amino acids. The V gene end was trimmed by 6 bases and the J gene end by 3 bases; junction bases not matched to a gene: 7. Germline V CDR1 and CDR2: SNHLY, FYNNEI. The CDR3 sequence is CASRSLSGGTDTQYF. The CDR3 DNA reads TGTGCCAGCAGGAGTCTAAGCGGGGGGACAGATACGCAGTATTTT.

The chain combines TRBV2 with TRBJ1-1, with 7 positions matching TRBD1. Losses at the gene ends were 2 bases for V and 3 bases for J; bases not matched to a gene: 3. Germline CDR1 and CDR2: SNHLY and FYNNEI. The CDR3 sequence is 14 residues long. CDR3 region: CASSEQGGYTEAFF. CDR3 nucleotides: TGTGCCAGCAGTGAACAAGGGGGCTACACTGAAGCTTTCTTT.